This entry concerns a single T cell receptor beta chain. The protocol was immunoSEQ multiplex PCR, while the TCRdb copy is restricted to in-frame clones and leaves out a portion. The table records fewer than 90,000 clones, roughly 90% of them present only once. These data originate in a study of control samples from healthy donors and cancer patients. Germline CDR1 MNHEY, CDR2 SVGAGI. The CDR3 has 15 amino acids. Trimming took 0 bases from V and 5 from J, leaving 10 bases between them. This rearrangement joins TRBV6-5 to TRBJ1-4; D ambiguous. The TCR originated in a woman aged 55-69 years with head and neck cancer. The sequenced sample was PBMCs. The CDR3 bases are TGTGCCAGCAGTTACTCACGAGCGCGAAATGAAAAACTGTTTTTT. Its protein product is CASSYSRARNEKLFF.